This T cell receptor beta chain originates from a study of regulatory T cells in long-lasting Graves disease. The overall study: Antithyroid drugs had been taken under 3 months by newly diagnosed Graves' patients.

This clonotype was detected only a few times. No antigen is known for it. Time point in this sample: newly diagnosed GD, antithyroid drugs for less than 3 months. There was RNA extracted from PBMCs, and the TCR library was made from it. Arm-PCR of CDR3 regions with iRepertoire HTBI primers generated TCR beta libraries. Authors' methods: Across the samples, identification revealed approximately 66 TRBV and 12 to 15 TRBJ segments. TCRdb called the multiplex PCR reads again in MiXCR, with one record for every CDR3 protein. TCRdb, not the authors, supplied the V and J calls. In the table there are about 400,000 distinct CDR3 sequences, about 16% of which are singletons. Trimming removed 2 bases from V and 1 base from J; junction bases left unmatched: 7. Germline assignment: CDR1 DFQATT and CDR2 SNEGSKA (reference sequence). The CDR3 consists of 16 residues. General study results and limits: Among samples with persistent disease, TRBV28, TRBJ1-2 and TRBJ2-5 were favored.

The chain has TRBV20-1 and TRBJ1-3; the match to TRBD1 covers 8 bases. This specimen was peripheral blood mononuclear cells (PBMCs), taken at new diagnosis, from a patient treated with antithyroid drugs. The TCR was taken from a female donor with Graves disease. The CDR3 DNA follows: TGCAGTGCTAGAAATGTGTGGACAGGGTCTGGAAACACCATATATTTT. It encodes CSARNVWTGSGNTIYF.